This record looks at one TCR beta chain sequence and its context. In the study's own analysis: Amplification of reference gene primers provided the estimated nucleated cell counts. Assay used: immunoSEQ multiplex PCR; TCRdb lists only in-frame clones, some missing. The DNA gave D and trimming, while V, J and clone size come from that table. Here the sample spans 270,000 or so clones, approximately 88% being singletons. The source of the sample is a study of blood T cell repertoires in COVID-19. Overall study: The samples span acute and convalescent COVID-19 from the United States, Italy and Spain. T cells, B-cell-depleted T cells, or PBMCs supplied cDNA or gDNA.

The V and J ends lost 5 bases and 8 bases, in that order; junction bases with no gene match: 9. The CDR3 loop spans 15 amino acids. Germline V gene sequence: CDR1 SGHTA, CDR2 FQGNSA. This receptor was taken from a middle-aged woman who had recovered from COVID-19. Sequencing input: peripheral blood. This chain links TRBV7-2 with TRBJ1-4; 9 bases fit TRBD1. Here the CDR3 reads CASSPTGGSVEKLFF. CDR3 sequence (DNA): TGTGCCAGCAGCCCTACAGGGGGCTCCGTGGAAAAACTGTTTTTT. Using reference TRBV7-2 and TRBJ1-4 for the parts outside the CDR3, the full variable domain is GAGVSQSPSNKVTEKGKDVELRCDPISGHTALYWYRQSLGQGLEFLIYFQGNSAPDKSGLPSDRFSAERTGGSVSTLTIQRTQQEDSAVYLCASSPTGGSVEKLFFGSGTQLSVL.